The 2 T cell receptor beta chains presented below share a single source sample, sequenced in a study of blood T cell repertoires in COVID-19. Produced via immunoSEQ multiplex PCR; TCRdb's table is partial and in-frame only. The repertoire holds around 250,000 clones, with around nine tenths as singletons. The sample consisted of PBMCs or T cells enriched from blood (not recorded which). The source is a woman in her forties or fifties who had recovered from COVID-19.

The chain uses TRBV2 and TRBJ1-4, with 10 bases aligning to TRBD1. The CDR3 extends over 15 amino acids. Germline V gene data show CDR1 as SNHLY and CDR2 as FYNNEI. Germline trimming cut 4 bases from V and 10 bases from J; bases unmatched to any gene: 9. CDR3 bases: TGTGCCAGCAGTGGACAGGGGGCGGTTATGGGAAAACTGTTTTTT. Its protein product is CASSGQGAVMGKLFF.

This clone occurred once. J is TRBJ1-5 and V is TRBV6-6; unclear D gene. Trimming cost V 6 bases and J 0 bases, with 15 bases left between them. The CDR3 spans 16 residues. The germline V gene encodes CDR1 MNHNY and CDR2 SVGAGI (reference sequence). CDR3 residues: CASSTPRQGSNQPQHF. CDR3 nucleotides: TGTGCCAGCAGCACCCCCCGACAAGGTAGCAATCAGCCCCAGCATTTT.